These T cell receptor beta chains were read from a single sample in a study of T cell repertoires in cytomegalovirus infection. TCRdb passed the reads through MiXCR, listing each CDR3 protein once. The table includes 200,000 to 300,000 distinct CDR3 sequences, 9.1% detected once. Input material: PBMCs. These receptors all come from a human donor in good health (CMV status not recorded). Some clones in this sample may be carry-over from other donors' samples. Each CDR3 is given without its conserved first and last residue. Fields, in order: D gene, V gene, J gene, CDR3 protein. D genes are given only for firm matches.

>NA|TRBV7-2|TRBJ1-1
ASSPATGRNTEAF
>NA|TRBV12-3/TRBV12-4|TRBJ1-5
ASSLASRESNQPQH
>NA|TRBV7-9|TRBJ1-4
ASSASQVDNEKLF
>TRBD2|TRBV7-2|TRBJ2-1
ASSLSHSGGVSYNEQF
>NA|TRBV3-1|TRBJ2-7
ASSQDPGDEQY
>NA|TRBV7-6|TRBJ2-5
ASSPYSVQETQY
>TRBD2|TRBV5-6|TRBJ2-1
ASSLETSGRADNEQF
>NA|TRBV28|TRBJ1-5
ASSLLGRRDQPQH
>TRBD2|TRBV6-1|TRBJ2-1
ASISKGLAGSEQF
>TRBD2|TRBV5-1|TRBJ2-3
ASSPGSSGSSSDTQY
>TRBD1|TRBV6-1|TRBJ1-1
ASRGQVKNTEAF
>NA|TRBV30|TRBJ2-4
AWSGTRVAKNIQY
>TRBD2|TRBV25-1|TRBJ2-1
ASSVSGSLWNEQF
>TRBD1|TRBV29-1|TRBJ1-2
SVGPRTGRDGYT
>TRBD1|TRBV10-3|TRBJ2-2
AISAGGNTGELF
>NA|TRBV19|TRBJ2-5
ASSYTGTETQY
>NA|TRBV5-5|TRBJ2-2
ASSFNPQGLANTGELF
>NA|TRBV12-3/TRBV12-4|TRBJ2-7
ASSSRLNEQY
>NA|TRBV7-2|TRBJ1-5
ASSLGLTANQPQH
>NA|TRBV6-2/TRBV6-3|TRBJ2-1
AASGTLPYNEQF
>TRBD1|TRBV18|TRBJ2-7
ASSPLQGSSYEQY
>TRBD1|TRBV7-2|TRBJ2-6
ASSSRQGDASGANVLT
>NA|TRBV20-1|TRBJ2-7
SASRPAWSSYEQY
>NA|TRBV7-2|TRBJ1-2
ASSSVDRGHYGYT
>NA|TRBV7-2|TRBJ1-1
ASSFLDGSAF
>NA|TRBV28|TRBJ2-1
ASSLSPLRNEQF
>NA|TRBV7-2|TRBJ1-4
ASSYQGDLGEKLF
>TRBD1|TRBV7-3|TRBJ2-7
ASSSTGTGIDEQY
>NA|TRBV30|TRBJ1-1
AWSVLVPGEAF
>TRBD1|TRBV19|TRBJ1-1
ASIQPRTGGYTEAF
>NA|TRBV7-8|TRBJ2-2
ASKSGSSGTGELF
>NA|TRBV28|TRBJ1-1
ASLTSNTEAF
>NA|TRBV2|TRBJ2-4
ASRVSGAAKNIQY
>TRBD1|TRBV28|TRBJ2-5
ASRTGKGSETQY